Following are 24 T cell receptor beta chains from one sample sequenced in a study of Ad26.COV2.S vaccination and SARS-CoV-2 variants. Clones were sequenced by immunoSEQ multiplex PCR, and TCRdb holds only the in-frame ones, with some missing. The top ten clones hold roughly 5% of a sample with 300,000 to 400,000 clones, around nine tenths of them seen once. Treatment of the sample: around 19 received Ad26.COV2.S at low or high dose, single or two shots; about 5 received placebo; per-sample allocation not given. Collection of samples fell on day 63 after the first vaccine or placebo injection. The sample consisted of peripheral blood, taken in a trial of Ad26.COV2.S vaccine versus placebo. These receptors all come from a person aged 18-65 years who received the Ad26.COV2.S COVID-19 vaccine or a placebo.

In DNA, the CDR3 is TGTGCCAGCAGCATACAGGGAGCAGCCACAGATACGCAGTATTTT. Translation gives CASSIQGAATDTQYF. V usage is TRBV5-5 and J usage is TRBJ2-3; the D gene is possibly TRBD1 (6 bases). Trimming took off 4 bases at V and 2 bases at J, with 14 bases between the two ends. Germline loops: CDR1 SGHKS, CDR2 YYEKEE (reference sequence). The CDR3 is made up of 15 amino acids.

The chain recombines TRBV7-9 with TRBJ1-5; the D is unclear. The CDR3 consists of 13 residues. CDR1 and CDR2 (germline): SEHNR, FQNEAQ (reference sequence). Trimming cost V 3 bases and J 4 bases, with 7 bases left between them. As DNA, the CDR3 is TGTGCCAGCAGCTTTAACATAAATCAGCCCCAGCATTTT. The encoded protein is CASSFNINQPQHF.

The CDR3 region has the DNA TGTGCCAGCAGCGTGGGACAGGCCAGCTCCTACGAGCAGTACTTC. It specifies CASSVGQASSYEQYF. The J gene is TRBJ2-7, the V gene TRBV9, with 8 positions matching TRBD1. The germline gives CDR1 SGDLS, CDR2 YYNGEE. V dropped 2 bases and J dropped 0; count of bases not matched to a gene: 4. The CDR3 has 15 amino acids.

The chain carries TRBV3-1 (or the pseudogene TRBV3-2) and TRBJ2-2; TRBD2 matches 10 bases. V lost 2 bases and J lost 6; bases outside the gene matches: 0. The V gene's germline CDR1 is LGHDT and CDR2 YNNKEL (reference sequence). The CDR3 is 14 residues long. Here the CDR3 DNA reads TGTGCCAGCAGCCAAACTAGCGGGGCCGGGGAGCTGTTTTTT. It specifies CASSQTSGAGELFF.

The chain combines TRBV5-8 with TRBJ1-1, with D perhaps TRBD1 (6 bases). Germline CDR1 reads SGHTS; CDR2 reads YDEGEE. Trimming pared 2 bases from V and 2 bases from J, leaving 10 bases between. CDR3 length: 14 amino acids. Written as DNA, the CDR3 is TGTGCCAGCAGCTTAGGGGGGCATAACACTGAAGCTTTCTTT. Translated: CASSLGGHNTEAFF.

This clone appeared many times. The chain has TRBV4-3 and TRBJ2-2; 9 bases match TRBD1. The CDR3 has 17 residues. J lost 5 bases, V lost 2 bases, and 9 bases had no gene match. Looked up from germline, CDR1 is LGHNA and CDR2 is YSLEER. CDR3 in DNA: TGCGCCAGCAGCCAATACTCTTGGACAGGGGAAACCGGGGAGCTGTTTTTT. Translation gives CASSQYSWTGETGELFF.

The chain uses TRBV5-1 and TRBJ2-2; TRBD1 might be the D (6 bases). Germline loops: CDR1 SGHRS, CDR2 YFSETQ. This CDR3 is built from 14 residues. The V and J ends lost 4 bases and 1 base respectively, with 8 bases between them. This CDR3 reads CASSEGQNTGELFF. The CDR3, as DNA: TGCGCCAGCAGCGAGGGACAGAACACCGGGGAGCTGTTTTTT.

The J gene is TRBJ1-1, the V gene TRBV6-6; 8 nucleotides agree with TRBD1. This CDR3 is 16 amino acids long. Trimming cost V 0 bases and J 5 bases; bases outside gene matches: 8. Germline-derived CDR1 and CDR2 are MNHNY and SVGAGI (reference sequence). CDR3 in DNA: TGTGCCAGCAGTTACTCGACCAGCAGGGGGCTGACTGAAGCTTTCTTT. The encoded protein is CASSYSTSRGLTEAFF.

The CDR3 sequence: CAIRRQGSISPLHF. The DNA for the CDR3 is TGTGCCATCAGAAGACAGGGAAGCATTTCACCCCTCCACTTT. The chain has TRBV10-3 and TRBJ1-6; TRBD1 agrees at 7 bases. Germline CDR1 and CDR2: ENHRY and SYGVKD. The CDR3 is 14 residues long. V shed 6 bases, J shed 9 bases, and the junction held 8 bases outside the gene matches.

The chain is built from TRBV5-6 and TRBJ1-2; D gene ambiguous. Looked up from germline, CDR1 is SGHDT and CDR2 is YYEEEE. Trimming removed 0 bases from V and 4 bases from J, with 4 bases in between. This CDR3 spans 12 amino acids. CDR3 protein: CASSLAGYGYTF. The CDR3 DNA follows: TGTGCCAGCAGCTTGGCTGGCTATGGCTACACCTTC. The full variable domain, completed using reference TRBV5-6 and TRBJ1-2, is DAGVTQSPTHLIKTRGQQVTLRCSPKSGHDTVSWYQQALGQGPQFIFQYYEEEERQRGNFPDRFSGHQFPNYSSELNVNALLLGDSALYLCASSLAGYGYTFGSGTRLTVV.

The V call is TRBV23-1, the J call TRBJ2-7; a possible D gene is TRBD1 (6 bases). TRBV23-1 is classed as an ORF, of uncertain function. With 10 bases removed from V and 1 base from J, the gap between germline ends came to 20 bases. This CDR3 has 15 amino acids. This chain's CDR3 is CATLTGQPKSYEQYF. DNA of the CDR3: TGCGCCACCCTCACAGGACAGCCGAAATCCTACGAGCAGTACTTC.

The V and J genes are TRBV28 and TRBJ2-7; tentatively, D is TRBD2 (6 bases). V lost 3 bases and J 1 base, leaving 19 bases between the germline ends. CDR3 length equals 17 residues. In germline, CDR1 is MDHEN, CDR2 SYDVKM. The DNA of the CDR3 is TGTGCCAGCAGTTTGCAGACTTTTCGGGCGGGGTCCTACGAGCAGTACTTC. Its translation is CASSLQTFRAGSYEQYF.

A few counts support this clone. This chain joins TRBV4-1 and TRBJ2-5; 8 bases match TRBD1. Germline V gene lookup returns CDR1 MGHRA and CDR2 YSYEKL. Unmatched junction bases numbered 2, after V lost 5 bases and J lost 3 bases. The CDR3 contains 13 residues. The CDR3 DNA reads TGCGCCAGCAGCGAACAGGGGGAAGAGACCCAGTACTTC. Translation: CASSEQGEETQYF.

V gene TRBV5-5 combines with J gene TRBJ1-6, with D hard to call. This CDR3 contains 13 residues. V was trimmed by 0 bases and J by 9 bases, leaving 7 bases between them. From germline, CDR1 is SGHKS and CDR2 YYEKEE (reference sequence). CDR3 in amino acids: CASSLEVSSPLHF. As DNA, the CDR3 is TGTGCCAGCAGCTTGGAAGTGAGTTCACCCCTCCACTTT.

The J gene is TRBJ1-6, the V gene TRBV11-2, with 7 bases identical to TRBD1. Germline values: CDR1 SGHAT, CDR2 FQNNGV. This CDR3 spans 12 amino acids. The V gene end was trimmed by 5 bases and the J gene end by 12 bases; junction bases not matched to a gene: 4. The CDR3 DNA is TGTGCCAGCAGCCTCAACAGGGGACCCCTCCACTTT. Translating it yields CASSLNRGPLHF.

CDR3 region: CASSLLAPTYEQYF. DNA of the CDR3: TGTGCCAGCAGTTTACTAGCGCCCACCTACGAGCAGTACTTC. The chain employs TRBV28 and TRBJ2-7; TRBD2 is a possible D gene (6 bases). Looked up from germline, CDR1 is MDHEN and CDR2 is SYDVKM. Trimming shortened V by 2 bases and J by 2 bases, and 10 bases separated the two germline ends. The CDR3 has 14 residues.

V usage is TRBV6-2 or TRBV6-3 and J usage is TRBJ1-6, with D possibly being TRBD1 (6 bases). The length of the CDR3 is 16 residues. Germline CDR1 is MNHEY and CDR2 is SVGEGT. V was trimmed by 2 bases and J by 4 bases, leaving 12 bases between them. CDR3 DNA sequence: TGTGCCAGCAGTTACCCCCCCCAGGGGTATAATTCACCCCTCCACTTT. It is translated as CASSYPPQGYNSPLHF.

This clone was observed a handful of times. The chain recombines TRBV18 with TRBJ2-1, with 8 positions matching TRBD1. Germline loops: CDR1 KGHSH, CDR2 LQKENI. The CDR3 has 14 residues. With V trimmed by 3 bases and J by 6 bases, 4 bases remained unmatched. CDR3 coding DNA: TGTGCCAGCTCACCTTGGACAGGGACCAATGAGCAGTTCTTC. Its translation is CASSPWTGTNEQFF.

This chain links TRBV29-1 with TRBJ2-2; D is unresolved. With 7 bases removed from V and 3 bases from J, the gap between germline ends came to 12 bases. Germline V CDR1 and CDR2: SQVTM, ANQGSEA. The CDR3 is 13 amino acids. Here the CDR3 DNA reads TGCAGCGCGCTCCCCGGAGACACCGGGGAGCTGTTTTTT. Its protein is CSALPGDTGELFF.

The chain recombines TRBV5-1 with TRBJ2-3, with D possibly being TRBD1 (5 bases). The CDR3 consists of 15 residues. V was shortened by 1 base and J by 4 bases, with 13 bases between the two germline ends. Germline V gene data show CDR1 as SGHRS and CDR2 as YFSETQ. CDR3 in DNA: TGCGCCAGCAGCTTGATTGACAGCACCGCAGATACGCAGTATTTT. It yields the protein CASSLIDSTADTQYF. The variable domain in full, completed from reference TRBV5-1 and TRBJ2-3, reads KAGVTQTPRYLIKTRGQQVTLSCSPISGHRSVSWYQQTPGQGLQFLFEYFSETQRNKGNFPGRFSGRQFSNSRSEMNVSTLELGDSALYLCASSLIDSTADTQYFGPGTRLTVL.

The chain has TRBV6-6 and TRBJ1-6, with D possibly being TRBD1 (5 bases). This CDR3 is 14 amino acids long. V gave up 4 bases and J gave up 7 bases, with 11 bases separating them. Germline lookup yields CDR1 MNHNY and CDR2 SVGAGI (reference sequence). CDR3 in amino acids: CASSSGRPNSPLHF. Written as DNA, the CDR3 is TGTGCCAGCAGTTCGGGACGGCCGAATTCACCCCTCCACTTT.

This chain links TRBV25-1 with TRBJ1-1, with TRBD1 matching over 7 bases. Germline V CDR1 and CDR2: MGHDK, SYGVNS. The CDR3 sequence is 15 residues long. The J segment lost 5 bases and the V segment lost 1 base, leaving 7 bases of the junction unmatched. The CDR3 DNA is TGTGCCAGCAGTGAATCCGACAGGGAGGTTACTGAAGCTTTCTTT. Translating gives CASSESDREVTEAFF.

This clone was seen more than once but under ten times. The rearrangement uses TRBV2 and TRBJ1-5, with a tentative D call TRBD1 (5 bases). Looked up from germline, CDR1 is SNHLY and CDR2 is FYNNEI. The CDR3 runs 13 residues. The ends were cut back, 6 bases at V and 5 bases at J, with 11 bases in the middle. The CDR3 DNA sequence: TGTGCCAGCAGGGGGACGGCAGATCAGCCCCAGCATTTT. Protein product: CASRGTADQPQHF.

The chain has TRBV13 and TRBJ1-2; D not resolved. The CDR3 consists of 12 residues. Trimming cost V 5 bases and J 0 bases, with 4 bases left between them. The germline V gene has CDR1 PRHDT and CDR2 FYEKMQ (reference sequence). CDR3 DNA sequence: TGTGCCAGCAGCGTCCCTAACTATGGCTACACCTTC. Translation: CASSVPNYGYTF.